These 3 T cell receptor beta chains share one sample of origin, sequenced in a study of tumor and adjacent non-tumor tissue in lung cancer. The library came from three nested PCR rounds adapted from ARM-PCR protocols. TCRdb used MiXCR to reprocess the multiplex PCR reads, holding one entry per CDR3 protein. The table shows 200,000 to 250,000 distinct CDR3 sequences, with 71% occurring only once. RNA was extracted from bulk tissue without any cell sorting. Sequencing was done on a sample of lung tumor tissue. Every receptor here comes from a man aged 60-69 years with non-small cell lung cancer.

This clonotype was picked up many times. The rearrangement joins TRBV28 to TRBJ1-5; no clear D gene. CDR1 is MDHEN and CDR2 is SYDVKM in the germline V gene. The CDR3 is 17 amino acids. V gave up 1 base and J gave up 6 bases, with 19 bases separating them. CDR3: CASSLFYTGKWGQPQHF. CDR3 DNA: TGTGCCAGCAGTTTATTTTACACGGGGAAATGGGGTCAGCCCCAGCATTTT.

For this clonotype: The junction and the germline gene differ at one end; a read error may be behind it. This sequence joins TRBV20-1 and TRBJ2-3; TRBD2 matches at 8 bases. Germline V lookup: CDR1 DFQATT, CDR2 SNEGSKA (reference sequence). The CDR3 runs to 16 residues. As DNA, the CDR3 is TGCAGTGCTAGAGATCCGGCTAGCGGGTGTTCAGATACACAGTATTTT. Translating it yields CSARDPASGCSDTQYF.

This clonotype was seen only a few times. The chain joins TRBV5-1 to TRBJ2-7; 7 bases line up with TRBD2. Germline-derived CDR1 and CDR2 are SGHRS and YFSETQ. CDR3 length equals 15 residues. J was trimmed by 3 bases and V by 0 bases; bases with no gene match: 6. CDR3 loop: CASSLGGGIDYEQYF. The CDR3 DNA is TGCGCCAGCAGCTTGGGGGGGGGAATTGACTACGAGCAGTACTTC. Full variable domain (rest looked up from reference TRBV5-1 and TRBJ2-7): KAGVTQTPRYLIKTRGQQVTLSCSPISGHRSVSWYQQTPGQGLQFLFEYFSETQRNKGNFPGRFSGRQFSNSRSEMNVSTLELGDSALYLCASSLGGGIDYEQYFGPGTRLTVT.